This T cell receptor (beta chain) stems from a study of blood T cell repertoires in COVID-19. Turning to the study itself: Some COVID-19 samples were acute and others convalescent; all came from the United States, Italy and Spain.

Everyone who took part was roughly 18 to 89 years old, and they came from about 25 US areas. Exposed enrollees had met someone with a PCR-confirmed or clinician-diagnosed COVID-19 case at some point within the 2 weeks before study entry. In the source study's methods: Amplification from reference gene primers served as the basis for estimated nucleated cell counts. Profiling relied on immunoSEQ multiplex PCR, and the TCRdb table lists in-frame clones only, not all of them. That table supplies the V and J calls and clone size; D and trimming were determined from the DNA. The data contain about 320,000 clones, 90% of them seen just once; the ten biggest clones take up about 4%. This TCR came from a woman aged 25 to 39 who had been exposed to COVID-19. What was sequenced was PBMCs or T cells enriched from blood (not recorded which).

CDR3 nucleotide sequence: TGTGCCAGCAGCTTAGGCGACAGGGCCAATGAGCAGTTCTTC. This gives the protein CASSLGDRANEQFF. This rearrangement joins TRBV7-8 to TRBJ2-1; 7 positions agree with TRBD1. There are 14 residues in the CDR3. Per germline, CDR1 SGHVS and CDR2 FQNEAQ. The J segment lost 6 bases and the V segment lost 1 base, leaving 3 bases of the junction unmatched.